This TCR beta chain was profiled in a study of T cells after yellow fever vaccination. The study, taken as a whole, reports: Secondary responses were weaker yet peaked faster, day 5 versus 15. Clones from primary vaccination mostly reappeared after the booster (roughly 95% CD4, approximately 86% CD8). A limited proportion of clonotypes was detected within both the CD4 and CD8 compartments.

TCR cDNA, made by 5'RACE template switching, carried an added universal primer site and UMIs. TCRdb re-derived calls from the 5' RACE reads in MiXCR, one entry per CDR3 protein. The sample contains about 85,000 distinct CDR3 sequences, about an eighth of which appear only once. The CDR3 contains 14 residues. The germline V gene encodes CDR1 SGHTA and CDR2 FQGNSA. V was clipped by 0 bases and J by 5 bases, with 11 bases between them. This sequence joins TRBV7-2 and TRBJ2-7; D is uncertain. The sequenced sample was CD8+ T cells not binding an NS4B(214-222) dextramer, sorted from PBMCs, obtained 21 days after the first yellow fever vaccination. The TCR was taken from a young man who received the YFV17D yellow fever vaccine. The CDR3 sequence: CASSLATPRDEQYF. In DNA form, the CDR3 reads TGTGCCAGCAGCTTAGCCACTCCCCGTGACGAGCAGTACTTC.